This T cell receptor beta chain derives from a study of control samples from healthy donors and cancer patients. V lost 6 bases, J lost 1 base, and 9 bases lay in between. Germline V lookup: CDR1 SGHTA, CDR2 FQGNSA. The CDR3 runs 13 residues. TCRdb keeps only in-frame clones here, not all; method: immunoSEQ multiplex PCR. The sample has approximately 52,000 clones; over 75% are singletons. This clone came up once. The sample consisted of blood. This chain connects TRBV7-2 to TRBJ1-1, with D unclear. This receptor was identified in a man aged 45-65 years in good health. The CDR3 bases are TGTGCCAGCAGTTTGGACCCGAACACTGAAGCTTTCTTT. This gives the protein CASSLDPNTEAFF.